The 2 T cell receptor beta chains reported below all come from one sample, sequenced in a study of neurological immune-mediated disorders. TCRdb analysed the 5' RACE reads with MiXCR anew, one entry per CDR3 protein. The data hold tens of thousands of distinct CDR3 sequences, with under 20% observed a single time. Source material: PBMCs. Receptors were obtained from a woman in her thirties or forties in good health.

This clonotype was counted between two and nine times. The chain joins TRBV19 to TRBJ1-5; D gene ambiguous. The CDR3 is made up of 13 amino acids. CDR1 is LNHDA and CDR2 is SQIVND in the germline V gene (reference sequence). V dropped 4 bases and J dropped 7 bases, with 11 bases sitting between them. The CDR3 sequence: CASSTFQGQPQHF. DNA of the CDR3: TGTGCCAGTAGTACCTTCCAAGGGCAGCCCCAGCATTTT.

This clonotype was observed at least ten times. The chain employs TRBV5-1 and TRBJ2-1; perhaps TRBD1 as D (6 bases). This CDR3 comprises 13 residues. Germline V lookup: CDR1 SGHRS, CDR2 YFSETQ. The germline V and J ends were trimmed by 0 bases and 9 bases, with 10 bases remaining between them. CDR3 nucleotides: TGCGCCAGCAGCTTGGATGGGGGCGGTGAGCAGTTCTTC. Translated: CASSLDGGGEQFF.